A single T cell receptor (beta chain) is shown here with its context. Its antigen is undetermined. These data originate in a study of graft-versus-host responses after intestinal transplantation. Study as a whole: Anti-thymocyte globulin was used for induction in all recipients, who then took tacrolimus and steroids for roughly 3 years. Points from the study as a whole: Declines in HvG clones occurring early post-transplant were associated with peak circulating GvH clone levels. The presence of high graft-versus-host to host-versus-graft clonal ratios in allografts characterized patients with graft-donor T cell macrochimerism. Recipient marrow contained GvH clones, some of which appeared first in ileum or blood.

Germline assignment: CDR1 LGHNA and CDR2 YSLEER. The V end lost 0 bases, the J end lost 6 bases, and 22 bases lay between the germline ends. The CDR3 runs 18 residues. Assay: immunoSEQ multiplex PCR; the TCRdb copy retains only in-frame clones and omits some. The data hold about 98,000 clones, with about 83% observed a single time. The sequence was obtained from a human patient who received an intestinal transplant, so some T cells may come from the graft donor. The chain employs TRBV4-3 and TRBJ2-3; the D gene is possibly TRBD2 (6 bases). Sequences were derived from PBMCs, sampled 255 days after intestinal transplant. This CDR3 is CASSQEGGGMGSKDTQYF. In DNA form, the CDR3 reads TGCGCCAGCAGCCAAGAAGGTGGGGGGATGGGAAGCAAGGATACGCAGTATTTT.